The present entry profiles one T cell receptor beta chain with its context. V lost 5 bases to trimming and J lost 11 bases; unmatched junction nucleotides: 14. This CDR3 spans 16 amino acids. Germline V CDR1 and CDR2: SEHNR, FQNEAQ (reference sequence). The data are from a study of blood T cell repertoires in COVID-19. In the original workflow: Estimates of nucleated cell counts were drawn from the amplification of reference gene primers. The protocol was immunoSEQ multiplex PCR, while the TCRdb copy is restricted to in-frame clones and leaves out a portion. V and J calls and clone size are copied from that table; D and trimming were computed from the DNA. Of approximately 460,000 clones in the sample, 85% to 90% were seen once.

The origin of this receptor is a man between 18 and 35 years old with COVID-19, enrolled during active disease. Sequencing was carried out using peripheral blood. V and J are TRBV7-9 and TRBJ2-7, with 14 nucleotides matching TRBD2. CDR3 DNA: TGTGCCAGCAGCACCAACCGCGGACTAGCGGGGGGCCGGAAGTACTTC. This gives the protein CASSTNRGLAGGRKYF.